One T cell receptor beta chain is described in this entry. This CDR3 comprises 13 residues. The V and J ends lost 4 bases and 4 bases respectively, with 8 bases between them. The germline V gene encodes CDR1 ENHRY and CDR2 SYGVKD. Under the authors' procedure: Amplified reference gene primers provided the basis for estimating nucleated cell counts. Data came from immunoSEQ multiplex PCR; TCRdb stores just in-frame clones and leaves some out. For V, J and clone size, that table is used; D and trimming come from the DNA. Counted here are over 20,000 clones, roughly 83% occurring once; the ten biggest clones make up approximately 30%. These data are taken from a study of blood T cell repertoires in COVID-19. As for the study in general: Samples representing acute and convalescent COVID-19 were sourced from the United States, Italy and Spain. The analysed material was cDNA or gDNA that came from T cells, B-cell-depleted T cells, or PBMCs.

This TCR came from a human donor with active COVID-19. The donor label of this sample is uncertain. V gene TRBV10-3 combines with J gene TRBJ1-5; D not resolved. The sequencing input was peripheral blood. The CDR3 bases are TGTGCCATCAGTGGCTCACAGAATCAGCCCCAGCATTTT. Its protein product is CAISGSQNQPQHF.